This T cell receptor beta chain was obtained from a study of cytomegalovirus exposure and HLA in healthy donors. Study-level background: In an early release, HLA-typed donors contributed tens of millions of unique TCR sequences.

Whole-study findings and limits: Researchers had no immune exposure information except CMV serostatus available.

To note about this clone: Its antigen is unidentified.

This CDR3 has 13 amino acids. Germline CDR1 is SGHDT and CDR2 is YYEEEE. V lost 6 bases and J 4 bases, leaving 13 bases between the germline ends. In the PCR, 60 Vbeta and 13 Jbeta primers were used. Assay used: immunoSEQ multiplex PCR; TCRdb lists only in-frame clones, some missing. Found here are 72,000 or so clones, approximately 78% of them singletons; the top ten hold 7.8%. The specimen was PBMCs. This chain joins TRBV5-6 and TRBJ1-1; no clear D. The TCR originated in a man aged 18 to 30 in good health and CMV-seropositive. CDR3 coding DNA: TGTGCCAGCACCTACCAAGGGAGCACTGAAGCTTTCTTT. Translated: CASTYQGSTEAFF.